This T cell receptor (beta chain) was found in a study of Graves' ophthalmopathy and Graves' hyperthyroidism. The CDR3 is 16 amino acids. Trimming took off 1 base at V and 1 base at J, with 10 bases between the two ends. The germline V gene encodes CDR1 MGHRA and CDR2 YSYEKL. As to this clonotype: Its target is unknown.

Whole-study findings and limits: Sensitivity of 60% to 71% and specificity of less than 85% were achieved by the model that predicted ophthalmopathy progression.

From RNA, the CDR3 regions of TCR beta chains were amplified and sequenced. The workflow started with a first-round RT-PCR run with HTBI primers and then moved on to a second-round multiplex PCR. TCRdb processed the multiplex PCR reads anew with MiXCR; each CDR3 protein has one entry. Among fewer than 650,000 distinct CDR3 sequences listed, about 20% were seen once. The origin of this receptor is a woman between 18 and 29 years old with stable Graves' hyperthyroidism. Some clones in this sample may be carry-over from other donors' samples. The specimen was peripheral blood. The rearrangement links TRBV4-1 to TRBJ2-2; no firm D call. The chain's CDR3 is CASSQVPKGNTGELFF. The CDR3 DNA sequence: TGCGCCAGCAGCCAAGTCCCTAAAGGGAACACCGGGGAGCTGTTTTTT.